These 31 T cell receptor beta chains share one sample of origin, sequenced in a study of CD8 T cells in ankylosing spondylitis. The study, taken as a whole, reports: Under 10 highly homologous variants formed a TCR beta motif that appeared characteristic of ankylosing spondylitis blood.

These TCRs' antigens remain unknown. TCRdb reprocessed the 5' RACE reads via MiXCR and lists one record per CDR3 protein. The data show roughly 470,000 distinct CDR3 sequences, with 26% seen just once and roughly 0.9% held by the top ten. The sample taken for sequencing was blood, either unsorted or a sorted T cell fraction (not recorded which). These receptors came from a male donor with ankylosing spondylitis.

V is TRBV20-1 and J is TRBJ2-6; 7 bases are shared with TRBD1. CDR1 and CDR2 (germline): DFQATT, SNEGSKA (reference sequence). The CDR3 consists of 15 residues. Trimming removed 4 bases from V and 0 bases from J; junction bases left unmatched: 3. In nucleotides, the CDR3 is TGCAGTGCTACACAGGGGAGCTCTGGGGCCAACGTCCTGACTTTC. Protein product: CSATQGSSGANVLTF.

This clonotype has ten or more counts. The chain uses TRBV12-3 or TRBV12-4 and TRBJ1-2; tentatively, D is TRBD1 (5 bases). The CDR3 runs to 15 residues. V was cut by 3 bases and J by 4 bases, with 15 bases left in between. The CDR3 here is CASSLNTGGGYGYTF. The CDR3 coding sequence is TGTGCCAGCAGTTTGAATACGGGGGGAGGCTATGGCTACACCTTC.

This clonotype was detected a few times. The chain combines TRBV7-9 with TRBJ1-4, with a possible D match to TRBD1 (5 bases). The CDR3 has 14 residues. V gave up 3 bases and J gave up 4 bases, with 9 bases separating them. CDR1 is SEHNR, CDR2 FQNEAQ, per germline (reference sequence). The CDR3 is CASSFTGFNEKLFF. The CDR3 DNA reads TGTGCCAGCAGCTTTACAGGTTTTAATGAAAAACTGTTTTTT. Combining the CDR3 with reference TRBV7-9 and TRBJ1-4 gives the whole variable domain DTGVSQNPRHKITKRGQNVTFRCDPISEHNRLYWYRQTLGQGPEFLTYFQNEAQLEKSRLLSDRFSAERPKGSFSTLEIQRTEQGDSAMYLCASSFTGFNEKLFFGSGTQLSVL.

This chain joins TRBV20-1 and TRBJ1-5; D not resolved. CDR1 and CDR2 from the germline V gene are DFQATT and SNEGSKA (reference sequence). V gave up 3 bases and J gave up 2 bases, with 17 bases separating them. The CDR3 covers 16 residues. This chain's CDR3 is CSASYLGAYGNQPQHF. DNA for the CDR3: TGCAGTGCTAGCTATTTGGGAGCCTATGGCAATCAGCCCCAGCATTTT.

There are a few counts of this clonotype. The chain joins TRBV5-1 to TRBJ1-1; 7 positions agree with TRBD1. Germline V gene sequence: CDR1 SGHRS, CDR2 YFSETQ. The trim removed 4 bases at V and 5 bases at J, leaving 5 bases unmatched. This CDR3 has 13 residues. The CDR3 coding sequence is TGCGCCAGCAGCGACAGGGTAATGACTGAAGCTTTCTTT. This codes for CASSDRVMTEAFF.

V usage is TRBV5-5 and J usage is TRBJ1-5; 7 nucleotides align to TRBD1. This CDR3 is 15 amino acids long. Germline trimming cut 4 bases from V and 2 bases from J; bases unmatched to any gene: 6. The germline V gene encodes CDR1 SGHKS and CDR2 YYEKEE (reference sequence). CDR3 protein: CASSQTGTGNQPQHF. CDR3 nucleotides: TGTGCCAGCAGCCAGACAGGGACGGGCAATCAGCCCCAGCATTTT.

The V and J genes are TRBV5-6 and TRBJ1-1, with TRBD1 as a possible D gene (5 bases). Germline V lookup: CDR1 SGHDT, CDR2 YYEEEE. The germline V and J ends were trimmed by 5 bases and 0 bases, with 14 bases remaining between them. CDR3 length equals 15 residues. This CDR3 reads CASSFLGVVNTEAFF. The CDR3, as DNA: TGTGCCAGCAGTTTTTTGGGGGTGGTGAACACTGAAGCTTTCTTT.

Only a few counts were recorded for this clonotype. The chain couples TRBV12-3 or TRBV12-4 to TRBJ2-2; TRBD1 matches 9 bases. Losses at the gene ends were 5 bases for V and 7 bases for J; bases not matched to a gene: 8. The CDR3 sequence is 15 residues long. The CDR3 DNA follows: TGTGCCAGCAGTCCAGTGACAGGGGGTATCGGGGAGCTGTTTTTT. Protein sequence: CASSPVTGGIGELFF.

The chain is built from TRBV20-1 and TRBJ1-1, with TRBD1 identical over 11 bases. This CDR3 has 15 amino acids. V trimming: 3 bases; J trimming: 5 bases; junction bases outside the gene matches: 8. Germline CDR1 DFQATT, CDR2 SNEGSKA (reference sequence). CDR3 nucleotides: TGCAGTGCTAGGGTTATGGGACAGGGGGGTACTGAAGCTTTCTTT. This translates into CSARVMGQGGTEAFF.

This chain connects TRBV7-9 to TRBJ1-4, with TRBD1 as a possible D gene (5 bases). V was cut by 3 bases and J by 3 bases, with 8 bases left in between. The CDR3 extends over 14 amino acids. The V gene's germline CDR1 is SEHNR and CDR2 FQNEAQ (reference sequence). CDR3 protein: CASSFSGSNEKLFF. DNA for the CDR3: TGTGCCAGCAGCTTTTCAGGGTCTAATGAAAAACTGTTTTTT.

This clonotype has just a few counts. DNA of the CDR3: TGCGCCAGCAGTTCGGGAGGGTTGACCGGGGAGCTGTTTTTT. This encodes CASSSGGLTGELFF. V is TRBV5-1 and J is TRBJ2-2; 8 positions agree with TRBD2. Germline lookup yields CDR1 SGHRS and CDR2 YFSETQ. The CDR3 runs to 14 residues. The trim removed 5 bases at V and 5 bases at J, leaving 5 bases unmatched.

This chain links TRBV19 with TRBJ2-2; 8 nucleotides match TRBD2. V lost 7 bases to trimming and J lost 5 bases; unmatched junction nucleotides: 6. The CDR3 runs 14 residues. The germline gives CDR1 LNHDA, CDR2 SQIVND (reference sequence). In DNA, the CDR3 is TGTGCCAGTACCCTCGGGGGGGGGACCGGGGAGCTGTTTTTT. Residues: CASTLGGGTGELFF.

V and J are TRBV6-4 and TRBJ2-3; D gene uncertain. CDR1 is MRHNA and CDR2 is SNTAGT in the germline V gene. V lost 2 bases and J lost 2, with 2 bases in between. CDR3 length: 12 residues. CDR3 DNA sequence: TGTGCCAGCAGTGACCTCACAGATACGCAGTATTTT. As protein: CASSDLTDTQYF.

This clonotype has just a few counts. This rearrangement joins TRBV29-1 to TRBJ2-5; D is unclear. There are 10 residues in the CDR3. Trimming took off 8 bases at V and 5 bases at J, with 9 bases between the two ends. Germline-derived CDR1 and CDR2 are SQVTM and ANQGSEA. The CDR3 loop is CSSGEETQYF. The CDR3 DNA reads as TGCAGCTCGGGTGAGGAGACCCAGTACTTC.

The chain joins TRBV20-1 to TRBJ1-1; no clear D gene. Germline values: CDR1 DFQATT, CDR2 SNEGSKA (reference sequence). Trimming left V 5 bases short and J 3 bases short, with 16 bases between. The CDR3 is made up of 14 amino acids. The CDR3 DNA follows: TGCAGTGCTCCCCCCGGAGGGTCGGACACTGAAGCTTTCTTT. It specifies CSAPPGGSDTEAFF.

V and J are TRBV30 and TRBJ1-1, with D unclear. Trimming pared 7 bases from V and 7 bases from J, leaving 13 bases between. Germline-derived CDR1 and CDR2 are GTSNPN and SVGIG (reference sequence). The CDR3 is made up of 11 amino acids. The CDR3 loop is CASIRIIEAFF. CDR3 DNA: TGTGCCTCCATCAGGATCATTGAAGCTTTCTTT.

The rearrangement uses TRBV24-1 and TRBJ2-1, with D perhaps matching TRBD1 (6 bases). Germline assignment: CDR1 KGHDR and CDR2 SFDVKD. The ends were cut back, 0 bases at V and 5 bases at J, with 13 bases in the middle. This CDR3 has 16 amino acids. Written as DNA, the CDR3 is TGTGCCACCAGTGATTTGCGGGCAGGGGCTAACAATGAGCAGTTCTTC. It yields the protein CATSDLRAGANNEQFF.

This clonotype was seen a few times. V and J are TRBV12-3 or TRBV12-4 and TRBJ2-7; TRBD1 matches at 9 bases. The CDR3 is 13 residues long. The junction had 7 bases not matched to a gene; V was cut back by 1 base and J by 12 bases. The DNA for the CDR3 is TGTGCCAGCAGTTTAGAGGGTGGGACAGGGCTGTACTTC. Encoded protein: CASSLEGGTGLYF.

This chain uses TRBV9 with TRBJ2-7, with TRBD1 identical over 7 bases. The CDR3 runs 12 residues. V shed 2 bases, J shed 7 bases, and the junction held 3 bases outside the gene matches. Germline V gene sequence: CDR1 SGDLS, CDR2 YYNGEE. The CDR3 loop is CASSVSRGEQYF. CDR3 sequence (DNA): TGTGCCAGCAGCGTCAGCAGGGGGGAGCAGTACTTC.

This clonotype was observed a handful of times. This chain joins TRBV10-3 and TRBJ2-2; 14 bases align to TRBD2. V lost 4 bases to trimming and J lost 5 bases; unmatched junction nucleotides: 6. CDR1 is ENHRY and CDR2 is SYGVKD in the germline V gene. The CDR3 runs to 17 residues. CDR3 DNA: TGTGCCATCAGTGGTTCTGGGACTAGCGGGAGTACCGGGGAGCTGTTTTTT. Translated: CAISGSGTSGSTGELFF.

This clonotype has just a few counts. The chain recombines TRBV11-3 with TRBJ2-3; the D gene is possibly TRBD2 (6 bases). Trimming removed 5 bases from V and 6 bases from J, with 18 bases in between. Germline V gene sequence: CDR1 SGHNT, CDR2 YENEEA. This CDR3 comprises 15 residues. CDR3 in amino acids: CASSLTGGMGDTQYF. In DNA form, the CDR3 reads TGTGCCAGCAGCCTGACTGGCGGGATGGGGGATACGCAGTATTTT.

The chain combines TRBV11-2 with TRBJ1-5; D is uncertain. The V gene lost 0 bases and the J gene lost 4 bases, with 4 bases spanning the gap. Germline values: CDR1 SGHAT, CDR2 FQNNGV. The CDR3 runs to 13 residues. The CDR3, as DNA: TGTGCCAGCAGCTTAGAACAGAATCAGCCCCAGCATTTT. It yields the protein CASSLEQNQPQHF.

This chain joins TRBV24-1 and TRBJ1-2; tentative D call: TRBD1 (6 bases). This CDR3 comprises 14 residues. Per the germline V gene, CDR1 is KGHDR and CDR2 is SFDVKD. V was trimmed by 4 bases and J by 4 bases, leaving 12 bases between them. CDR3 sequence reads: CATSDWGLTYGYTF. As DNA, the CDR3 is TGTGCCACCAGTGACTGGGGGCTGACCTATGGCTACACCTTC.

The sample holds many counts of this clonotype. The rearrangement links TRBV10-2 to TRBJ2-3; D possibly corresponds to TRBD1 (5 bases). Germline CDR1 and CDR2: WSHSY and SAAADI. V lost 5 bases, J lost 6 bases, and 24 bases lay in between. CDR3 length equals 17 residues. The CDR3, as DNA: TGCGCCAGCAGTCTGCTCGAGGCCAGGGTTATCTCCGATACGCAGTATTTT. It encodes CASSLLEARVISDTQYF.

CDR3 sequence (DNA): TGCAGTGCCCGGACTAGCGGTTACGAGCAGTACGTC. Translating gives CSARTSGYEQYV. The V and J genes are TRBV20-1 and TRBJ2-7, with 10 bases identical to TRBD2. CDR3 length: 12 amino acids. J was trimmed by 4 bases and V by 6 bases; bases with no gene match: 3. Per germline, CDR1 DFQATT and CDR2 SNEGSKA (reference sequence).

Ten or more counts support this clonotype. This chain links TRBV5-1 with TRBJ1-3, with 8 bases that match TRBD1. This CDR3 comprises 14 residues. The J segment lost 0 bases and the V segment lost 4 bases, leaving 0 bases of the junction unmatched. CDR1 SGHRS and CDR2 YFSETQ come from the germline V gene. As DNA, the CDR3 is TGCGCCAGCAGCGGGACAGGCTCTGGAAACACCATATATTTT. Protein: CASSGTGSGNTIYF.

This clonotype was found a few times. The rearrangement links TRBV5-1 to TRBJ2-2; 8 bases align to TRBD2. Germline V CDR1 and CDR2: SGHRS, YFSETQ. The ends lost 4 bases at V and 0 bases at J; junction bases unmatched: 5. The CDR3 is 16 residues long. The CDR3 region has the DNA TGCGCCAGCAGCATTCAAGCGGGAGCGAACACCGGGGAGCTGTTTTTT. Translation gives CASSIQAGANTGELFF.

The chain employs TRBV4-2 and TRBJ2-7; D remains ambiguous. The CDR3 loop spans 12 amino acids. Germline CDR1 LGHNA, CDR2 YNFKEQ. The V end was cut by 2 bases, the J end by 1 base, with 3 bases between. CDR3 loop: CASSQPSYEQYF. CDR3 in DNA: TGTGCCAGCAGCCAACCATCCTACGAGCAGTACTTC.

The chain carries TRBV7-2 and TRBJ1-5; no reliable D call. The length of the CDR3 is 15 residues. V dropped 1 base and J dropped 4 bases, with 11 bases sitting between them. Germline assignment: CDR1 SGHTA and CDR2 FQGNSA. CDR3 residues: CASSLDGVPNQPQHF. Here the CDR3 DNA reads TGTGCCAGCAGCTTAGATGGGGTCCCTAATCAGCCCCAGCATTTT.

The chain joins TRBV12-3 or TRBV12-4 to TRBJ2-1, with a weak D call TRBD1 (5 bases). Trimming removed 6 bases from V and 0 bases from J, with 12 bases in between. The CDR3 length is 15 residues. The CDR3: CASRIGAPSYNEQFF. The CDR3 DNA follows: TGTGCCAGCAGGATTGGGGCCCCCTCCTACAATGAGCAGTTCTTC.

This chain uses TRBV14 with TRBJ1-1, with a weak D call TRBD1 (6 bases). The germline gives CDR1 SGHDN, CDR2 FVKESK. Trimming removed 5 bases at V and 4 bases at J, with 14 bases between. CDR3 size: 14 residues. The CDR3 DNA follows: TGTGCCAGCAGCTTCGGGGGGCTGCGCACTGAAGCTTTCTTT. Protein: CASSFGGLRTEAFF.